The clone carrying this TCR beta chain was counted a single time. This sample stems from a study of blood T cell repertoires in COVID-19. Some clones are missing from TCRdb's copy, which holds only in-frame ones; the method was immunoSEQ multiplex PCR. This table has some 140,000 clones, roughly 72% appearing once. The V gene lost 6 bases and the J gene lost 9 bases, with 15 bases spanning the gap. CDR3 length equals 14 residues. Germline CDR1 reads MNHEY; CDR2 reads SVGAGI. This clonotype originated in a human donor in a cohort sampled during active COVID-19. J is TRBJ1-6 and V is TRBV6-5, with D possibly being TRBD1 (6 bases). Sequenced sample: peripheral blood. In nucleotides, the CDR3 is TGTGCCAGCAGCGGACAGCCCAGGGGTTCACCCCTCCACTTT. It specifies CASSGQPRGSPLHF.